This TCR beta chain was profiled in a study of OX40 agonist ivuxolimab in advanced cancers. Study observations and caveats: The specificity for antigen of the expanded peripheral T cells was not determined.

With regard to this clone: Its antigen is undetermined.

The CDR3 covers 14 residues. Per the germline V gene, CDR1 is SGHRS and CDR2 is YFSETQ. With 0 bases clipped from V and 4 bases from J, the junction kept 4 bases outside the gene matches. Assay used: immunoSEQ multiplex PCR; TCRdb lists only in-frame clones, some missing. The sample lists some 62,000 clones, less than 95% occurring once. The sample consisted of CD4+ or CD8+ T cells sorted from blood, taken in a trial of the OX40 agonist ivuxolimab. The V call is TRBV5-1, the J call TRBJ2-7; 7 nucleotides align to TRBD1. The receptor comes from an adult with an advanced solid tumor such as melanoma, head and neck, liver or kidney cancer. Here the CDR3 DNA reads TGCGCCAGCAGCTTGGAGGGACAGAATTACGAGCAGTACTTC. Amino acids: CASSLEGQNYEQYF.